The clone carrying this TCR beta chain has a count of ten or more. Its antigen is not known. This record belongs to a study of T cell responses to AZD1222 COVID-19 vaccine. The study's findings and limits: Seropositivity was recorded at baseline in only a handful of AZD1222 recipients.

Some clones are missing from TCRdb's copy, which holds only in-frame ones; the method was immunoSEQ multiplex PCR. The sample carries about 64,000 clones, 80% recorded once. CDR3 length: 12 residues. Germline V CDR1 and CDR2: SEHNR, FQNEAQ (reference sequence). Trimming at V came to 6 bases and at J to 8 bases, leaving 6 bases not matched to a gene. Sequencing was performed on peripheral blood, taken 28 days after the second AZD1222 dose. The V call is TRBV7-9, the J call TRBJ1-2; TRBD1 agrees at 7 bases. The sequence derives from an adult who received the AZD1222 COVID-19 vaccine. CDR3 sequence: CASRTTGEGYTF. The CDR3 nucleotides are TGTGCCAGCAGGACCACAGGGGAGGGCTACACCTTC.